The 17 T cell receptor beta chains in this list originate from one sample, sequenced in a study of blood T cell repertoires in COVID-19. Generated by immunoSEQ multiplex PCR, the TCRdb table keeps only in-frame clones and is missing some. The sample records nearly 90,000 clones, 55% to 75% being singletons. The specimen sequenced was peripheral blood. The receptors derive from an elderly woman with acute or convalescent COVID-19.

V gene TRBV7-8 combines with J gene TRBJ1-6; D is ambiguous. The V gene's germline CDR1 is SGHVS and CDR2 FQNEAQ. V was clipped by 5 bases and J by 8 bases, with 13 bases between them. The CDR3 length is 14 residues. The CDR3 protein is CASSREGLDSPLHF. The DNA of the CDR3 is TGTGCCAGCAGCCGTGAGGGTCTAGATTCACCCCTCCACTTT.

The chain is built from TRBV6-2 or TRBV6-3 and TRBJ2-1; 14 bases fit TRBD2. The germline V gene encodes CDR1 MNHEY and CDR2 SVGEGT. This CDR3 contains 15 residues. Trimming took 6 bases from V and 8 from J; bases not matched to a gene: 6. The CDR3 loop is CASSTGTSGGDEQFF. The CDR3 DNA follows: TGTGCCAGCAGCACCGGGACTAGCGGGGGCGATGAGCAGTTCTTC.

The chain links TRBV30 to TRBJ1-4; D possibly corresponds to TRBD1 (5 bases). Looked up from germline, CDR1 is GTSNPN and CDR2 is SVGIG (reference sequence). There are 17 residues in the CDR3. V lost 1 base to trimming and J lost 3 bases, with 18 bases between them. The CDR3 reads CAWSEWGRAGANEKLFF. The DNA for the CDR3 is TGTGCCTGGAGTGAGTGGGGCAGGGCGGGAGCTAATGAAAAACTGTTTTTT.

This clone was observed many times. The chain couples TRBV2 to TRBJ1-4; unclear D gene. CDR1 and CDR2 from the germline V gene are SNHLY and FYNNEI. Trimming pared 5 bases from V and 7 bases from J, leaving 8 bases between. The CDR3 length is 12 residues. The CDR3 loop reads CASSPRAEKLFF. CDR3 in DNA: TGTGCCAGCAGTCCGAGGGCTGAAAAACTGTTTTTT.

The chain combines TRBV7-3 with TRBJ2-5; TRBD2 aligns across 12 bases. Unmatched junction bases numbered 4, after V lost 4 bases and J lost 4 bases. The CDR3 is made up of 15 amino acids. CDR1 and CDR2 from the germline V gene are SGHTA and FQGTGA. The CDR3, as DNA: TGTGCCAGCAGCTCTAGCGGGGGGGAACGAGAGACCCAGTACTTC. It specifies CASSSSGGERETQYF.

The chain is built from TRBV4-1 and TRBJ2-3, with D possibly being TRBD1 (6 bases). V lost 1 base, J lost 2 bases, and 13 bases lay in between. CDR3 size: 16 residues. The germline CDR1 and CDR2 sequences are MGHRA and YSYEKL. CDR3 loop: CASSQARTVPTDTQYF. CDR3 bases: TGCGCCAGCAGCCAAGCCCGGACAGTCCCCACAGATACGCAGTATTTT.

The chain uses TRBV15 and TRBJ1-1, with a weak D call TRBD1 (5 bases). Between the trimmed V and J ends, which lost 5 bases and 2 bases, there was a span of 15 bases. CDR3 size: 15 residues. The germline gives CDR1 LNHNV, CDR2 YYDKDF (reference sequence). CDR3 bases: TGTGCCACCAGCGGGGGAAGGAGGGAAAACACTGAAGCTTTCTTT. Its protein product is CATSGGRRENTEAFF.

The chain joins TRBV29-1 to TRBJ2-2, with 7 bases matching TRBD2. Trimming took 4 bases from V and 1 from J; bases not matched to a gene: 3. Germline V gives CDR1 SQVTM, CDR2 ANQGSEA. The CDR3 covers 14 residues. CDR3 loop: CSVGGLRNTGELFF. CDR3 DNA sequence: TGCAGCGTTGGGGGACTAAGGAACACCGGGGAGCTGTTTTTT.

The chain's CDR3 is CASSISTVPSEAFF. The CDR3 nucleotides read TGTGCCAGTAGTATTTCGACAGTACCGTCTGAAGCTTTCTTT. The V and J genes are TRBV19 and TRBJ1-1; possible D gene TRBD1, 5 bases. Deletions cut 3 bases from V and 6 bases from J, with 14 bases between. The CDR3 covers 14 residues. Germline V gene lookup returns CDR1 LNHDA and CDR2 SQIVND (reference sequence).

V gene TRBV10-3 combines with J gene TRBJ2-5, with TRBD1 matching over 8 bases. The CDR3 length is 18 residues. V shed 0 bases, J shed 0 bases, and the junction held 9 bases outside the gene matches. Germline CDR1 ENHRY, CDR2 SYGVKD. This CDR3 reads CAISESVRTGRYQETQYF. In nucleotides, the CDR3 is TGTGCCATCAGTGAGTCGGTCCGGACAGGGAGGTACCAAGAGACCCAGTACTTC.

This sequence joins TRBV24-1 and TRBJ2-7, with 14 nucleotides matching TRBD2. The CDR3 extends over 16 amino acids. The J segment lost 4 bases and the V segment lost 4 bases, leaving 5 bases of the junction unmatched. Per germline, CDR1 KGHDR and CDR2 SFDVKD. DNA for the CDR3: TGTGCCACCAGTGACCAGACTAGCGGGGGGGGATACGAGCAGTACTTC. It codes for CATSDQTSGGGYEQYF.

V is TRBV3-1 (or the pseudogene TRBV3-2) and J is TRBJ1-2, with TRBD1 as a possible D gene (6 bases). From germline, CDR1 is LGHDT and CDR2 YNNKEL (reference sequence). The CDR3 extends over 14 amino acids. The V end was cut by 3 bases, the J end by 1 base, with 9 bases between. CDR3 nucleotide sequence: TGTGCCAGCAGCCACTTGGACAGTAACTATGGCTACACCTTC. Translated, it gives CASSHLDSNYGYTF.

This clone was recorded a few times. The chain links TRBV7-6 to TRBJ2-1; 7 bases agree with TRBD1. V shed 5 bases, J shed 10 bases, and the junction held 5 bases outside the gene matches. The CDR3 contains 12 residues. The germline V gene has CDR1 SGHVS and CDR2 FNYEAQ. CDR3 bases: TGTGCCAGCAGCGACAGGGTGGGGGAGCAGTTCTTC. Amino acid sequence: CASSDRVGEQFF.

The rearrangement uses TRBV30 and TRBJ1-2; TRBD1 matches at 7 bases. CDR1 and CDR2 from the germline V gene are GTSNPN and SVGIG (reference sequence). After removal of 3 bases from V and 0 bases from J, the junction contained 7 bases not matched to a gene. The length of the CDR3 is 15 residues. CDR3 DNA sequence: TGTGCCTGGAGGCCAGGGACAGTTGCTAACTATGGCTACACCTTC. The encoded protein is CAWRPGTVANYGYTF.

The chain couples TRBV27 to TRBJ1-1; TRBD1 might be the D (5 bases). Germline CDR1 and CDR2: MNHEY and SMNVEV (reference sequence). The CDR3 runs 14 residues. V was cut by 4 bases and J by 1 base, with 10 bases left in between. The CDR3 spells CASSSLTENTEAFF. In nucleotides, the CDR3 is TGTGCCAGCAGTTCTCTGACAGAGAACACTGAAGCTTTCTTT.

The chain couples TRBV18 to TRBJ1-2; tentative D call: TRBD1 (6 bases). The CDR3 is 13 residues long. The germline V and J ends were trimmed by 6 bases and 4 bases, with 12 bases remaining between them. Germline V gives CDR1 KGHSH, CDR2 LQKENI. The CDR3 spells CASSPDSLYGYTF. CDR3 nucleotide sequence: TGTGCCAGCTCGCCGGACAGCCTCTATGGCTACACCTTC. Filled out from reference TRBV18 and TRBJ1-2, the complete variable domain reads NAGVMQNPRHLVRRRGQEARLRCSPMKGHSHVYWYRQLPEEGLKFMVYLQKENIIDESGMPKERFSAEFPKEGPSILRIQQVVRGDSAAYFCASSPDSLYGYTFGSGTRLTVV.

This clone was observed a single time. The chain carries TRBV4-2 and TRBJ1-2, with D possibly being TRBD1 (6 bases). V was cut by 1 base and J by 1 base, with 13 bases left in between. This CDR3 is built from 16 residues. The V gene's germline CDR1 is LGHNA and CDR2 YNFKEQ. The CDR3 protein is CASSQGGTGINYGYTF. CDR3 nucleotide sequence: TGTGCCAGCAGCCAAGGAGGCACAGGGATTAACTATGGCTACACCTTC.